The 5 T cell receptor beta chains reported below all come from one sample, sequenced in a study of cytomegalovirus exposure and HLA in healthy donors. Generated by immunoSEQ multiplex PCR, the TCRdb table keeps only in-frame clones and is missing some. Of tens of thousands of clones in the sample, around four fifths were seen once. Material: PBMCs. The receptors shown here come from a man aged 25 to 40 in good health and CMV-seronegative.

The chain carries TRBV29-1 and TRBJ2-1, with TRBD1 identical over 8 bases. CDR1 is SQVTM and CDR2 is ANQGSEA in the germline V gene. Losses at the gene ends were 7 bases for V and 3 bases for J; bases not matched to a gene: 2. This CDR3 has 12 residues. DNA for the CDR3: TGCAGCGCCGACAGGGGCTACAATGAGCAGTTCTTC. Translated: CSADRGYNEQFF.

The chain combines TRBV19 with TRBJ1-2; D possibly corresponds to TRBD1 (5 bases). Germline V gene lookup returns CDR1 LNHDA and CDR2 SQIVND (reference sequence). V was pared by 6 bases and J by 6 bases, with 26 bases between. This CDR3 spans 17 amino acids. The CDR3: CASRRGRVLNVRDGYTF. Here the CDR3 DNA reads TGTGCCAGTAGAAGGGGAAGGGTTCTCAATGTGCGCGATGGCTACACCTTC.

The chain uses TRBV7-7 and TRBJ2-1; 7 bases agree with TRBD2. With 0 bases clipped from V and 5 bases from J, the junction kept 4 bases outside the gene matches. This CDR3 spans 15 amino acids. Germline assignment: CDR1 SSHAT and CDR2 FNYEAQ (reference sequence). In DNA form, the CDR3 reads TGTGCCAGCAGCTTAGCGGGAGGGCCAAACAATGAGCAGTTCTTC. The encoded protein is CASSLAGGPNNEQFF. Full variable domain (outside the CDR3, taken from reference TRBV7-7 and TRBJ2-1): GAGVSQSPRYKVTKRGQDVTLRCDPISSHATLYWYQQALGQGPEFLTYFNYEAQPDKSGLPSDRFSAERPEGSISTLTIQRTEQRDSAMYRCASSLAGGPNNEQFFGPGTRLTVL.

The chain is built from TRBV9 and TRBJ2-1; maybe TRBD2 (6 bases). V dropped 3 bases and J dropped 4 bases, with 14 bases sitting between them. This CDR3 region has 15 residues. The germline CDR1 and CDR2 sequences are SGDLS and YYNGEE. The CDR3 coding sequence is TGTGCCAGCAGCGCAGAGGACTATGGATACAATGAGCAGTTCTTC. This translates into CASSAEDYGYNEQFF.

The chain joins TRBV6-5 to TRBJ1-4; D gene unclear. The germline CDR1 and CDR2 sequences are MNHEY and SVGAGI. The CDR3 length is 15 residues. Trimming took 2 bases from V and 0 from J, leaving 7 bases between them. The CDR3 region is CASSYSGTTNEKLFF. CDR3 coding DNA: TGTGCCAGCAGTTACAGCGGGACAACTAATGAAAAACTGTTTTTT.